A selection of T cell receptor beta chains follows, all from one sample in a study of Ad26.COV2.S vaccination and SARS-CoV-2 variants. Sequenced by immunoSEQ multiplex PCR; TCRdb stores in-frame clones only, minus some. The sample includes some 410,000 clones, over 80% seen only once; the top ten take around 1.7%. Sequences were derived from peripheral blood, sampled in a trial of Ad26.COV2.S vaccine versus placebo. The receptors were gathered from a person between 18 and 59 years old who received the Ad26.COV2.S COVID-19 vaccine or a placebo. CDR3s include the opening cysteine and the closing phenylalanine or tryptophan. The order of the fields is clone size, CDR3 length, D gene, V gene, J gene, CDR3 DNA, CDR3 protein. A D gene is named only where the DNA matches it firmly. The size of a clone is reported for some rows only, either as once, few or many, or as a class for expanded clones.

>.|12|.|TRBV29-1|TRBJ1-2
TGCAGCGTTGATTTGGCAGCCGGTGGCTACACCTTC
CSVDLAAGGYTF
>.|14|.|TRBV25-1|TRBJ1-1
TGTGCCAGCACTCCGGGACGGATGAACACTGAAGCTTTCTTT
CASTPGRMNTEAFF
>few|14|.|TRBV3-1/TRBV3-2|TRBJ1-5
TGTGCCAGCAGCCCCAGCGGGTTCAATCAGCCCCAGCATTTT
CASSPSGFNQPQHF
>.|18|TRBD1|TRBV7-2|TRBJ1-5
TGTGCCAGCAGCTCCAACAGGGGGTGGGGGGAAAACAATCAGCCCCAGCATTTT
CASSSNRGWGENNQPQHF
>.|14|.|TRBV9|TRBJ1-2
TGTGCCAGCAGCGCAGGGGAGGGCGGCTATGGCTACACCTTC
CASSAGEGGYGYTF
>.|17|.|TRBV7-8|TRBJ2-3
TGTGCCAGCAGCTTAGTAGGGGGTTACACAACTGCCGATACGCAGTATTTT
CASSLVGGYTTADTQYF
>.|14|.|TRBV4-3|TRBJ1-2
TGCGCCAGCAGCCAAGATCGGGGTAACTATGGCTACACCTTC
CASSQDRGNYGYTF
>.|17|TRBD1|TRBV7-8|TRBJ2-2
TGTGCCAGCAGCCCCGAACCCGGGACAGGGATGGCCGGGGAGCTGTTTTTT
CASSPEPGTGMAGELFF
>.|14|.|TRBV7-2|TRBJ1-6
TGTGCCAGCAGCTTATGGGGGGATGGTTCACCCCTCCACTTT
CASSLWGDGSPLHF
>.|14|TRBD1|TRBV27|TRBJ1-5
TGTGCCAGCAGTTTATTTCAGGGGGATCAGCCCCAGCATTTT
CASSLFQGDQPQHF
>.|13|.|TRBV19|TRBJ2-3
TGTGCCAGTAGTAGTGGACTCACAGATACGCAGTATTTT
CASSSGLTDTQYF
>once|14|.|TRBV3-1/TRBV3-2|TRBJ1-1
TGTGCCAGCAGCCATTCGACGACGGGAACTGAAGCTTTCTTT
CASSHSTTGTEAFF
>.|19|TRBD2|TRBV19|TRBJ2-6
TGTGCCAGTACCAATCTCGGACTAGCGGGCTACTCTGGGGCCAACGTCCTGACTTTC
CASTNLGLAGYSGANVLTF
>.|12|.|TRBV24-1|TRBJ2-7
TGTGCCACCAGTGATTTCGGCTACGAGCAGTACTTC
CATSDFGYEQYF
>.|15|.|TRBV6-6|TRBJ1-5
TGTGCCAGCAGCATCGCTGGGGTACTGGATCAGCCCCAGCATTTT
CASSIAGVLDQPQHF
>.|17|TRBD1|TRBV15|TRBJ1-6
TGTGCCACCAGCAGCCTGGGACAGGGGATGATTAATTCACCCCTCCACTTT
CATSSLGQGMINSPLHF
>.|15|.|TRBV7-2|TRBJ2-5
TGTGCCAGCAGCTTAAATAGGGGATGGGGGGAGACCCAGTACTTC
CASSLNRGWGETQYF
>.|12|TRBD1|TRBV5-4|TRBJ1-1
TGTGCCAGCAGCTGGGACAGGGTTGACGCTTTCTTT
CASSWDRVDAFF
>.|14|.|TRBV7-2|TRBJ2-3
TGTGCCAGCAGCTTAAGGGCGGTTACAGATACGCAGTATTTT
CASSLRAVTDTQYF
>.|14|TRBD2|TRBV25-1|TRBJ2-1
TGTGCCAGCAGTGACACTAGCGGGTACAATGAGCAGTTCTTC
CASSDTSGYNEQFF
>.|11|.|TRBV3-1/TRBV3-2|TRBJ2-5
TGTGCCAGCAGCCAAGAGGGGGCCCAGTACTTC
CASSQEGAQYF
>.|13|TRBD1|TRBV12-3/TRBV12-4|TRBJ2-7
TGTGCCAGCAGTTTAGGGACAGGGTCCGAGCAGTACTTC
CASSLGTGSEQYF
>.|14|.|TRBV27|TRBJ1-1
TGTGCCAGCAGCCCCGGGACTGCGAACACTGAAGCTTTCTTT
CASSPGTANTEAFF
>once|15|TRBD1|TRBV5-6|TRBJ2-5
TGTGCCAGCAGCTCCACCGGACAGGGGACAGAGACCCAGTACTTC
CASSSTGQGTETQYF
>.|15|.|TRBV10-1|TRBJ2-3
TGCGCCAGCAGTAGGACTAATCCTTACACAGATACGCAGTATTTT
CASSRTNPYTDTQYF
>once|12|.|TRBV3-1/TRBV3-2|TRBJ1-1
TGTGCCAGCAGCCAAGATATAGACGGGGCTTTCTTT
CASSQDIDGAFF
>.|17|.|TRBV4-3|TRBJ1-2
TGCGCCAGCAGCCAAGATATCGGACAGACAGCTAACTATGGCTACACCTTC
CASSQDIGQTANYGYTF
>.|14|.|TRBV5-6|TRBJ1-5
TGTGCCAGCAGCTTCCGTCGAGGCAATCAGCCCCAGCATTTT
CASSFRRGNQPQHF
>.|16|TRBD1|TRBV4-1|TRBJ2-4
TGCGCCAGCAGCCAAGAATCAGGGGGAACCAAAAACATTCAGTACTTC
CASSQESGGTKNIQYF
>once|14|.|TRBV6-5|TRBJ2-7
TGTGCCAGCAGTTCAGGTCTCGGCGCCTACGAGCAGTACTTC
CASSSGLGAYEQYF
>once|15|.|TRBV7-8|TRBJ2-7
TGTGCCAGCAGCTTAGCGCGGCCTAGCTCCTACGAGCAGTACTTC
CASSLARPSSYEQYF
>.|14|TRBD1|TRBV5-1|TRBJ2-2
TGCGCCAGCAGCTTGGGACAGGGGACCGGGGAGCTGTTTTTT
CASSLGQGTGELFF
>.|14|.|TRBV7-9|TRBJ2-7
TGTGCCAGCAGCCAGGACAGTATCTCCTACGAGCAGTACTTC
CASSQDSISYEQYF
>.|14|.|TRBV7-2|TRBJ2-3
TGTGCCAGCAGCCGCATTCTAGTTCCAGATACGCAGTATTTT
CASSRILVPDTQYF
>.|15|.|TRBV11-2|TRBJ1-1
TGTGCCAGCAGCTTATCCGGGACGGCGAACACTGAAGCTTTCTTT
CASSLSGTANTEAFF